Listed here are 3 T cell receptor beta chains from one sample, sequenced in a study of identical twins. MiXCR was run by TCRdb on the 5' RACE reads, yielding one entry per CDR3 protein. The data hold some 730,000 distinct CDR3 sequences, with about 20% observed a single time. In addition, the sample was reused for a study of T cells expressing NK-cell markers.

The sequenced sample consisted of PBMCs. These receptors were collected from a woman aged 18-29 years in good health.

This clonotype was counted only a few times. The chain is built from TRBV29-1 and TRBJ2-7; D is possibly TRBD1 (6 bases). The CDR3 has 13 residues. CDR1 and CDR2 from the germline V gene are SQVTM and ANQGSEA. V lost 0 bases, J lost 4 bases, and 10 bases lay in between. The CDR3 coding sequence is TGCAGCGTTGAAGATCTAGGGGGTTACGAGCAGTACTTC. Translated: CSVEDLGGYEQYF.

This chain connects TRBV3-1 to TRBJ1-2; D is unresolved. Germline V gene lookup returns CDR1 LGHDT and CDR2 YNNKEL (reference sequence). V gave up 1 base and J gave up 2 bases, with 8 bases separating them. This CDR3 contains 14 residues. The CDR3 loop is CASSQGLVNYGYTF. In DNA form, the CDR3 reads TGTGCCAGCAGCCAAGGGCTCGTGAACTATGGCTACACCTTC.

The chain is built from TRBV20-1 and TRBJ2-3, with 7 bases that match TRBD2. The germline V gene has CDR1 DFQATT and CDR2 SNEGSKA (reference sequence). This CDR3 has 15 residues. Unmatched junction bases numbered 6, after V lost 3 bases and J lost 0 bases. CDR3 sequence: CSASGRPASTDTQYF. For the CDR3, the DNA is TGCAGTGCTAGCGGGAGGCCCGCTAGCACAGATACGCAGTATTTT.